The clone carrying this T cell receptor beta chain was detected a few times. Antigen specificity is unknown. Primed by a sample-barcoded 5' primer and a J-beta primer mix, a second PCR proceeded for about 6 to 11 cycles. TCRdb itself ran the 5' RACE reads through MiXCR, one entry per CDR3 protein. Counted here are 700,000 to 850,000 distinct CDR3 sequences, around half occurring once; the ten biggest clones make up about 42%. This record comes from a study of blood T cells in healthy people across ages. Germline CDR1 reads DFQATT; CDR2 reads SNEGSKA (reference sequence). V shed 5 bases and J shed 3 bases, with 4 bases lying between them. The CDR3 is 10 amino acids. General observations from the study: Estimated diversity, derived from one million T cells, was regarded as an underestimate.

Specimen: blood. V gene TRBV20-1 combines with J gene TRBJ1-2; D uncertain. This receptor was taken from a man of 80 years or more in good health. CDR3 sequence reads: CSAGHYGYTF. CDR3 DNA: TGCAGTGCTGGCCACTATGGCTACACCTTC.